This entry concerns a single T cell receptor (beta chain). Its antigen remains undetermined. Base qualities are not at hand, and no much larger clone is one base apart. These data originate in a study of blood T cell repertoires in COVID-19 (dated by TCRdb to between 2020 and 2021). A note on the overall study: Samples from collaborators originated in the United States, Italy and Spain and spanned both the acute and convalescent phases of COVID-19. A freely available public database, intended as a resource for researchers studying the immune response to SARS-CoV-2, is where the repertoires were released. Nearly every sample came with metadata listing a de-identified subject ID, COVID-19 status, age in years and sex. HLA class I and class II types, where available, came from metadata supplied by the sample provider rather than from assay-based typing. Subjects who had been exposed to COVID-19, were actively infected with it, or had recovered from it provided the deeply sampled blood TCRbeta repertoires that made up the dataset. The material from the prospective study consisted of cDNA or gDNA derived from T cells, B-cell-depleted T cells, or PBMCs. The samples were drawn from the first 160 participants of the ongoing ImmuneRACE study and from 1,254 subjects provided by 6 global collaborators. The paper as a whole reports these results and caveats: How much clinical and demographic metadata was included differed by source and by participant, and the metadata was provided uncurated.

The immunoSEQ Assay, a bias-controlled multiplex PCR, was used to amplify TCRbeta CDR3 regions from genomic DNA. The original methods were these. The number of nucleated cells in each sample was estimated from the amplification of reference gene primers within the assay. Sequence reads were collapsed and filtered to measure the absolute abundance of every unique TCRbeta CDR3 rearrangement. Productive Simpson clonality was computed per sample as the square root of Simpson's diversity index over productive rearrangements. Drawn from immuneACCESS, this table holds only the in-frame rearrangements with V and J called that TCRdb kept. Clones are partly lost; checked studies trace under half to an unresolved V gene and leave the rest unexplained. The DNA was the basis for D and trimming; V, J and clone size are from that table. For this sample there are 200,000 to 250,000 clones; 75% to 85% appear just once. The ten biggest clones cover around 1.5% of the sample.

The CDR3, from cysteine to phenylalanine, totals 18 residues. The CDR3 DNA has 54 bases and is translated from base 1. Samples from volunteer blood donors who had recovered from COVID-19 were contributed by a second Seattle source. The collaborating institutions used their own protocols to collect whole blood in K2EDTA tubes. For TCRbeta analysis, collaborator samples were shipped as frozen whole blood, as isolated PBMCs, or as DNA extracted from either sample type. The TCR was taken from a woman between 40 and 50 years old who had recovered from COVID-19. The chain links TRBV21-1 with TRBJ2-1; TRBD2 is the table's D call, not checked against the DNA. TRBV21-1 is listed as a pseudogene. The sample comprised peripheral blood. The sequenced DNA is TGTGCCAGCAGCAAAAGAAGGGGAGTAGCGGGGCTCAAGGATGAGCAGTTCTTC. This sequence encodes CASSKRRGVAGLKDEQFF.